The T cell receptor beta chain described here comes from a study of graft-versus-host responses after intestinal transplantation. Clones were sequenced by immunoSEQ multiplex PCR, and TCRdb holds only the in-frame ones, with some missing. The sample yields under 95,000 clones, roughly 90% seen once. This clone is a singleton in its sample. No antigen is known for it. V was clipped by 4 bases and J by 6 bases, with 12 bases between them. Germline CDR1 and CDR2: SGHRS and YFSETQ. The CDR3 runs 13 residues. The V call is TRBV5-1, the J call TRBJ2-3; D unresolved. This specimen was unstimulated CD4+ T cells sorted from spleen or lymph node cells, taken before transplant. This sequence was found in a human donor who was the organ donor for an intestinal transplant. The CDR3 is CASSLPAFDTQYF. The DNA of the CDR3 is TGCGCCAGCAGCCTCCCAGCGTTTGATACGCAGTATTTT.